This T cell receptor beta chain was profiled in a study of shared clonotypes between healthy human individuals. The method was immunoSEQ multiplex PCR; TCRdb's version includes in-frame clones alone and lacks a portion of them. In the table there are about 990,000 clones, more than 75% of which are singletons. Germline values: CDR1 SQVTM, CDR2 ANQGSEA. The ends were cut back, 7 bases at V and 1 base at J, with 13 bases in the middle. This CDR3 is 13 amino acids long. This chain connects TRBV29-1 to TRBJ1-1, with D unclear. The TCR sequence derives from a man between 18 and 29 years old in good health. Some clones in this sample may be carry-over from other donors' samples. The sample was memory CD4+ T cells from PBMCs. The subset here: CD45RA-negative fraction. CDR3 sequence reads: CSASSHKNTEAFF. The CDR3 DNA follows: TGCAGCGCCAGCAGTCACAAGAACACTGAAGCTTTCTTT.